This TCR beta chain was retrieved from a study of blood T cell repertoires in COVID-19. Here immunoSEQ multiplex PCR was the method, and the copy in TCRdb shows in-frame clones only, minus some. The table has around 160,000 clones, over 90% seen once. Trimming removed 4 bases at V and 0 bases at J, with 13 bases between. The CDR3 is 15 residues long. Germline-derived CDR1 and CDR2 are SGHNT and YYREEE (reference sequence). V gene TRBV5-4 combines with J gene TRBJ1-1; tentatively, D is TRBD1 (5 bases). This receptor was identified in a woman aged 60-75 years with COVID-19, enrolled during active disease. The sample taken for sequencing was peripheral blood. The CDR3 is CASSREGRVNTEAFF. CDR3 nucleotides: TGTGCCAGCAGCCGGGAGGGGCGGGTGAACACTGAAGCTTTCTTT.